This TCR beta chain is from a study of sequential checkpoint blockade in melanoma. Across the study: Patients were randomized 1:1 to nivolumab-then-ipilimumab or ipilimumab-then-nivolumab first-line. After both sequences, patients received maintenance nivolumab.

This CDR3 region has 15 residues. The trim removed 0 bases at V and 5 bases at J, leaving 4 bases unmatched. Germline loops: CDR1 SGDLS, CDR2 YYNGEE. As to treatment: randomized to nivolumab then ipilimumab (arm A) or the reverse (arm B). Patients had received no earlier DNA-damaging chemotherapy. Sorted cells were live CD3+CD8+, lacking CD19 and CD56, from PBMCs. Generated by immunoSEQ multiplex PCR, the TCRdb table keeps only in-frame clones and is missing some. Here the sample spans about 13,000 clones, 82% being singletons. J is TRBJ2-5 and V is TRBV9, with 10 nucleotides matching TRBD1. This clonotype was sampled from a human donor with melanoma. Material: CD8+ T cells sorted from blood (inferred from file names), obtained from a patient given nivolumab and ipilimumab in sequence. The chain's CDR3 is CASSVGDRGPETQYF. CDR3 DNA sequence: TGTGCCAGCAGCGTAGGAGACAGGGGGCCGGAGACCCAGTACTTC.